This TCR beta chain derives from a study of CD8 T cells in ankylosing spondylitis. Study results and caveats: With a CD8+ phenotype, disease-linked clones were relatively rare in peripheral blood. The authors reported significant enrichment of disease-linked clones in matched ankylosing spondylitis synovial fluid. A number of the motif variants had already been described in reactive arthritis synovial fluid and blood. Blood of patients with ankylosing spondylitis appeared to be characterized by a TCR beta motif of eight highly homologous variants.

Turning to this clonotype: Its antigen is as yet unknown.

Making use of molecular barcodes, quantitative 5'-RACE generated TCR beta libraries. TCRdb reprocessed the 5' RACE reads with MiXCR, giving one entry per CDR3 protein. The sample lists about 450,000 distinct CDR3 sequences, roughly 25% occurring once. This clonotype originated in a male donor with ankylosing spondylitis. The sequenced material came from blood, either unsorted or a sorted T cell fraction (not recorded which).

The DNA for the CDR3 is TGTGCCACCTCCGACTATAGCAATCAGCCCCAGCATTTT. Its protein product is CATSDYSNQPQHF. The gene calls are TRBV24-1 and TRBJ1-5, with D unclear. The CDR3 runs 13 residues. The V gene lost 9 bases and the J gene lost 0 bases, with 8 bases spanning the gap. In germline, CDR1 is KGHDR, CDR2 SFDVKD.